Below, 26 T cell receptor beta chains from the same sample are listed, as sequenced in a study of prognosis after radiotherapy for stage I lung cancer. Genomic DNA provided the template from which TCR beta CDR3 was amplified by two-round multiplex PCR. Primers specific to each TRBV and TRBJ gene were used in first-round PCR. TCRdb independently ran MiXCR on the multiplex PCR reads; one entry per CDR3 protein. The sample shows 24,000 or so distinct CDR3 sequences, 40% of them seen only once. Sample: PBMCs, taken before or after stereotactic body radiation therapy (not recorded which). All receptors derive from a donor over 45 with non-small cell lung cancer.

This chain connects TRBV6-1 to TRBJ2-5, with 7 bases lining up with TRBD2. Germline CDR1 is MNHNS and CDR2 is SASEGT. The CDR3 is made up of 14 amino acids. Trimming took 5 bases from V and 1 from J; bases not matched to a gene: 4. The CDR3 loop reads CASSPAGPQETQYF. CDR3 DNA: TGTGCCAGCAGTCCAGCGGGGCCCCAAGAGACCCAGTACTTC.

As DNA, the CDR3 is TGTGCCAGCATCCCCCGTACAGCGACCTACGAGCAGTACTTC. Its protein is CASIPRTATYEQYF. This chain joins TRBV9 and TRBJ2-7; no clear D. Germline V gene data show CDR1 as SGDLS and CDR2 as YYNGEE. The V end was cut by 6 bases, the J end by 2 bases, with 15 bases between. The CDR3 contains 14 residues.

V and J are TRBV5-1 and TRBJ2-7, with unresolved D. The germline V gene has CDR1 SGHRS and CDR2 YFSETQ. The CDR3 runs to 17 residues. With 0 bases removed from V and 7 bases from J, the gap between germline ends came to 23 bases. CDR3: CASSLVPLWSLHGEQYF. In DNA form, the CDR3 reads TGCGCCAGCAGCTTGGTCCCCCTGTGGTCCCTACATGGTGAGCAGTACTTC. The variable domain in full, completed from reference TRBV5-1 and TRBJ2-7, reads KAGVTQTPRYLIKTRGQQVTLSCSPISGHRSVSWYQQTPGQGLQFLFEYFSETQRNKGNFPGRFSGRQFSNSRSEMNVSTLELGDSALYLCASSLVPLWSLHGEQYFGPGTRLTVT.

The rearrangement links TRBV24-1 to TRBJ2-2; unclear D gene. V lost 3 bases and J 6 bases, leaving 19 bases between the germline ends. CDR1 is KGHDR and CDR2 is SFDVKD in the germline V gene. This CDR3 has 17 residues. CDR3 bases: TGTGCCACCAGTGATCGTTTTGGTTGGGATCGGCCCGGGGAGCTGTTTTTT. This codes for CATSDRFGWDRPGELFF.

Worth noting for this clonotype: This may be a read error, as it is one base from a much larger clone. The J gene is TRBJ2-1, the V gene TRBV6-4, with 7 bases identical to TRBD2. This CDR3 has 16 amino acids. Germline CDR1 and CDR2: MRHNA and SNTAGT. The CDR3: CASTPSGGAGMDERFF. Here the CDR3 DNA reads TGTGCCAGCACCCCATCCGGCGGAGCGGGAATGGATGAGCGGTTCTTC.

Points on this clonotype: A much larger clone differs by one base, so this may be a read error. The V gene is TRBV4-1, the J gene TRBJ2-5; D remains ambiguous. CDR1 and CDR2 from the germline V gene are MGHRA and YSYEKL. The CDR3 is 13 residues long. The CDR3 DNA sequence: TGCGCCAGCAGCCAAGGCGATTTTGAGAGCCAGTACTTC. This sequence encodes CASSQGDFESQYF.

Comment on this clonotype: Mismatch with germline at one junction end may stem from a read error. J is TRBJ2-5 and V is TRBV12-3 or TRBV12-4; a possible D gene is TRBD2 (6 bases). The CDR3 extends over 14 amino acids. This chain's CDR3 is CVSSSGGVPRTQYF. The DNA for the CDR3 is TGTGTCAGCAGTTCCGGCGGGGTTCCCCGCACCCAGTACTTC.

In regard to this clonotype: One base separates it from a far larger clone, so it is likely a read error. J is TRBJ2-7 and V is TRBV7-8; D unclear. CDR1 and CDR2 from the germline V gene are SGHVS and FQNEAQ. The CDR3 is 11 amino acids. Trimming shortened V by 2 bases and J by 6 bases, and 5 bases separated the two germline ends. The CDR3 region is CASSLRVEQYF. The DNA for the CDR3 is TGTGCCAGCAGCTTAAGGGTCGAGCAGTACTTC.

The CDR3 DNA follows: TGTGCCAGCAGTTTCACAGGGGGCTCTATGATAACAGATACGCAGTATTTT. Protein sequence: CASSFTGGSMITDTQYF. This chain connects TRBV27 to TRBJ2-3; the match to TRBD1 covers 9 bases. Germline V gives CDR1 MNHEY, CDR2 SMNVEV (reference sequence). The V gene end was trimmed by 3 bases and the J gene end by 3 bases; junction bases not matched to a gene: 10. The CDR3 has 17 amino acids.

To note about this clonotype: A much larger clone is a single base away; this may be a read error. The chain combines TRBV11-2 with TRBJ1-1, with D perhaps matching TRBD1 (6 bases). The CDR3 loop spans 15 amino acids. Germline loops: CDR1 SGHAT, CDR2 FQNNGV. CDR3 in DNA: TGTGCCGGCAGCTTAGCTGGGGGGCTAGGCACTGAAGCTTTCTTT. Translated: CAGSLAGGLGTEAFF.

By frequency in the sample, this clonotype is medium-sized (0.01 to 0.1%). V is TRBV5-1 and J is TRBJ2-7, with 8 positions matching TRBD2. This CDR3 has 14 residues. V was pared by 3 bases and J by 3 bases, with 5 bases of the junction left unmatched. Per germline, CDR1 SGHRS and CDR2 YFSETQ. The chain's CDR3 is CASSWDSGNYEQYF. Written as DNA, the CDR3 is TGCGCCAGCAGCTGGGATAGCGGGAACTACGAGCAGTACTTC.

Many counts were recorded for this clonotype. The chain is built from TRBV12-3 or TRBV12-4 and TRBJ2-6, with D perhaps being TRBD1 or TRBD2 (5 bases each). Trimming stripped 4 bases from V and 0 bases from J, with 10 bases between. The CDR3 loop spans 16 amino acids. This chain's CDR3 is CASSSLGTSGANVLTF. The DNA of the CDR3 is TGTGCCAGCAGTTCACTCGGGACCTCTGGGGCCAACGTCCTGACTTTC.

This clonotype appeared many times. The chain combines TRBV19 with TRBJ2-7, with D possibly being TRBD2 (5 bases). The CDR3 length is 15 residues. V lost 3 bases and J lost 2, with 14 bases in between. CDR1 is LNHDA and CDR2 is SQIVND in the germline V gene (reference sequence). CDR3 residues: CASSIGGGPAYEQYF. Written as DNA, the CDR3 is TGTGCCAGTAGTATTGGTGGCGGGCCGGCCTACGAGCAGTACTTC.

This clonotype has a single count. This chain links TRBV24-1 with TRBJ2-3; D might be TRBD1 or TRBD2, each matching 5 bases. V dropped 4 bases and J dropped 0 bases, with 7 bases sitting between them. This CDR3 is built from 14 residues. Germline loops: CDR1 KGHDR, CDR2 SFDVKD. The DNA of the CDR3 is TGTGCCACCAGTGAGGGGGTTAGCACAGATACGCAGTATTTT. It codes for CATSEGVSTDTQYF.

This clonotype is deemed medium-sized. This sequence joins TRBV28 and TRBJ2-1; the D gene is possibly TRBD2 (6 bases). Germline V gives CDR1 MDHEN, CDR2 SYDVKM. Trimming took 3 bases from V and 6 from J, leaving 15 bases between them. The CDR3 length is 15 residues. The CDR3 loop reads CASSLGGDLRNEQFF. The CDR3, as DNA: TGTGCCAGCAGTTTGGGGGGAGACCTTCGCAATGAGCAGTTCTTC. Combining the CDR3 with reference TRBV28 and TRBJ2-1 gives the whole variable domain DVKVTQSSRYLVKRTGEKVFLECVQDMDHENMFWYRQDPGLGLRLIYFSYDVKMKEKGDIPEGYSVSREKKERFSLILESASTNQTSMYLCASSLGGDLRNEQFFGPGTRLTVL.

This clonotype was picked up many times. The chain recombines TRBV19 with TRBJ2-1; D might be TRBD2 (5 bases). V lost 6 bases and J lost 0, with 12 bases in between. The CDR3 spans 15 residues. In germline, CDR1 is LNHDA, CDR2 SQIVND (reference sequence). The DNA of the CDR3 is TGTGCCAGTAGGGGAGTCGGCAGCTCCTACAATGAGCAGTTCTTC. It translates to CASRGVGSSYNEQFF.

A word on this clonotype: Sequence at one end of the junction differs from germline and may be a read error. The chain carries TRBV20-1 and TRBJ1-2, with a tentative D call TRBD1 (6 bases). This CDR3 has 14 amino acids. Germline values: CDR1 DFQATT, CDR2 SNEGSKA (reference sequence). CDR3 region: CSASEVDGGYDYTF. CDR3 bases: TGCAGTGCTAGTGAGGTGGATGGGGGCTATGACTACACCTTC.

This clonotype was seen ten or more times. This chain links TRBV9 with TRBJ1-1, with D unclear. Trimming took off 3 bases at V and 2 bases at J, with 11 bases between the two ends. Germline CDR1 reads SGDLS; CDR2 reads YYNGEE. The CDR3 is made up of 14 amino acids. The DNA of the CDR3 is TGTGCCAGCAGCGGTTACTGGGGAAACACTGAAGCTTTCTTT. Translation: CASSGYWGNTEAFF.

This clonotype came up many times. The chain is built from TRBV28 and TRBJ2-5; TRBD1 matches at 8 bases. V dropped 6 bases and J dropped 3; count of bases not matched to a gene: 9. CDR3 length: 15 amino acids. From germline, CDR1 is MDHEN and CDR2 SYDVKM. The CDR3 DNA reads as TGTGCCAGCAGGCTTATGACGGACAGGGAAGAGACCCAGTACTTC. This gives the protein CASRLMTDREETQYF.

This clonotype has a handful of counts. A clone one base away is much larger, so this may be a read error. The chain has TRBV20-1 and TRBJ2-5; TRBD1 is a possible D gene (6 bases). Germline loops: CDR1 DFQATT, CDR2 SNEGSKA (reference sequence). V dropped 1 base and J dropped 0 bases, with 6 bases sitting between them. The CDR3 sequence is 13 residues long. The chain's CDR3 is CSARGQDQETQYF. CDR3 DNA sequence: TGCAGTGCTAGAGGACAGGACCAAGAGACCCAGTACTTC.

As concerns this clonotype: Given a far larger clone just one base away, this is likely a sequencing read error. The chain has TRBV6-4 and TRBJ2-1, with TRBD2 matching 8 bases. There are 16 residues in the CDR3. J lost 4 bases, V lost 5 bases, and 10 bases had no gene match. In germline, CDR1 is MRHNA, CDR2 SNTAGT. The CDR3 is CASSHPAAGEYNEQFF. DNA of the CDR3: TGTGCCAGCAGTCACCCAGCAGCGGGGGAGTACAATGAGCAGTTCTTC.

Many counts were recorded for this clonotype. This chain links TRBV20-1 with TRBJ2-5, with unresolved D. The V and J ends lost 3 bases and 2 bases respectively, with 10 bases between them. The CDR3 runs to 13 residues. Looked up from germline, CDR1 is DFQATT and CDR2 is SNEGSKA (reference sequence). This chain's CDR3 is CSASTAVQETQYF. CDR3 bases: TGCAGTGCTAGTACGGCGGTACAAGAGACCCAGTACTTC.

Concerning this clonotype: A far larger clone is a single base away, which makes a read error likely. The chain carries TRBV12-3 or TRBV12-4 and TRBJ2-7; TRBD2 matches at 9 bases. Trimming at V came to 5 bases and at J to 0 bases, leaving 11 bases not matched to a gene. The CDR3 sequence is 17 residues long. The CDR3 bases are TGTGCCAGCAGTGAATGGGGGGCTAGCGGGATCTCCTACGAGCAGTACTTC. Translated: CASSEWGASGISYEQYF.

Remarks on this clonotype: This may arise from a read error, as a much more abundant clone is one base away. The chain joins TRBV7-9 to TRBJ2-5; D may match TRBD1 or TRBD2 (5 bases each). The germline V gene encodes CDR1 SEHNR and CDR2 FQNEAQ (reference sequence). Trimming removed 0 bases from V and 13 bases from J, with 21 bases in between. The length of the CDR3 is 15 residues. CDR3 in DNA: TGTGCCAGCAGCTTAGCTGGAGGAGGACAAAAGCCCCGGTACTTC. It encodes CASSLAGGGQKPRYF.

This clonotype has more than one count but fewer than ten. The chain is built from TRBV28 and TRBJ1-3; no clear D gene. The CDR3 runs 15 residues. Germline V gene sequence: CDR1 MDHEN, CDR2 SYDVKM. With 3 bases removed from V and 0 bases from J, the gap between germline ends came to 9 bases. The CDR3 DNA reads TGTGCCAGCAGTTTCCCCTCAAGCTCTGGAAACACCATATATTTT. Its protein product is CASSFPSSSGNTIYF.

The rearrangement links TRBV9 to TRBJ2-7; TRBD2 agrees at 7 bases. Germline V gives CDR1 SGDLS, CDR2 YYNGEE. There are 16 residues in the CDR3. As DNA, the CDR3 is TGTGTCAGTAGCGCATCCTCCGGGACTATCCCTTGGGAGCAGTACTTC. It translates to CVSSASSGTIPWEQYF.